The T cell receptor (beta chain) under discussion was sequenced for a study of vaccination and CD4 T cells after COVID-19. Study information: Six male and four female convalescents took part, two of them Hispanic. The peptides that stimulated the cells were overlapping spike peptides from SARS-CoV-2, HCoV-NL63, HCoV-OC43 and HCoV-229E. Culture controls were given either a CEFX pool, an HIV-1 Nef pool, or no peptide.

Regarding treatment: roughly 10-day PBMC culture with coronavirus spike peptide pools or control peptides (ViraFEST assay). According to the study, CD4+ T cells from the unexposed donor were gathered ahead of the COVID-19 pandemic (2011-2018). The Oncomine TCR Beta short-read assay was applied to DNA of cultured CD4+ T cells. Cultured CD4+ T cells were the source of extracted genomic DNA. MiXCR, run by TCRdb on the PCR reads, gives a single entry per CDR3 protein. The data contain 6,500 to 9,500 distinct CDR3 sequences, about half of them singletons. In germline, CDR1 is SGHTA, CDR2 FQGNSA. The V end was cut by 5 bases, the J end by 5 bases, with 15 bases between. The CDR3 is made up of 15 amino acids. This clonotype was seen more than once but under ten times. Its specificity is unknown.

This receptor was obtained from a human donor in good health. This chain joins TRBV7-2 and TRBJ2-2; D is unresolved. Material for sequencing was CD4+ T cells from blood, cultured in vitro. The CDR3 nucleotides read TGTGCCAGCAGCCCTCCACTACTGAGTACCGGGGAGCTGTTTTTT. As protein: CASSPPLLSTGELFF.